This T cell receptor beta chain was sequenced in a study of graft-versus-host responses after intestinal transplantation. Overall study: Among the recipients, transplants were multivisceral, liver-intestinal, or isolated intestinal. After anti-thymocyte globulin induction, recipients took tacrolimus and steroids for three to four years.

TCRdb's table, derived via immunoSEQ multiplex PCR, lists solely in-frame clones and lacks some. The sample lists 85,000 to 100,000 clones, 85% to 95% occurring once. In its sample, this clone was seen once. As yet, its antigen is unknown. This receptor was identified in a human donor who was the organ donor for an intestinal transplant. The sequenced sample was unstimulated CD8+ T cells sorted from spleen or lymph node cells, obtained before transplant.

In DNA form, the CDR3 reads TGTGCCAGCAGCCACCGAACCGGGAGCCCTAATGAGCAGTTCTTC. Amino acid sequence: CASSHRTGSPNEQFF. The chain joins TRBV7-9 to TRBJ2-1, with D perhaps matching TRBD2 (6 bases). This CDR3 is built from 15 residues. Germline CDR1 and CDR2: SEHNR and FQNEAQ (reference sequence). V lost 5 bases to trimming and J lost 7 bases, with 18 bases between them.